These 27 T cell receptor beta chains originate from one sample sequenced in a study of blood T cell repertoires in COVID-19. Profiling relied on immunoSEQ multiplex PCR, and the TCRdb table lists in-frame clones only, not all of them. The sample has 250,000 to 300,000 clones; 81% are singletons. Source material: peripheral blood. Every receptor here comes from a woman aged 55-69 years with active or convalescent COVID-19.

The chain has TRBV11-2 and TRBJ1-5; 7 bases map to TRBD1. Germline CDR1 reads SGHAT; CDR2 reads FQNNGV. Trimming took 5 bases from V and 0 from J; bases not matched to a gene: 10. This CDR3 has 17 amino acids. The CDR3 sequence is CASSRVRGVYSNQPQHF. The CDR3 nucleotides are TGTGCCAGCAGCCGGGTCAGGGGGGTATATAGCAATCAGCCCCAGCATTTT.

The CDR3 sequence: CAFGGEAEAFF. The DNA of the CDR3 is TGTGCCTTCGGTGGGGAGGCTGAAGCTTTCTTT. This rearrangement joins TRBV30 to TRBJ1-1; unclear D gene. Trimming cost V 7 bases and J 6 bases, with 12 bases left between them. CDR1 and CDR2 from the germline V gene are GTSNPN and SVGIG (reference sequence). This CDR3 is 11 amino acids long.

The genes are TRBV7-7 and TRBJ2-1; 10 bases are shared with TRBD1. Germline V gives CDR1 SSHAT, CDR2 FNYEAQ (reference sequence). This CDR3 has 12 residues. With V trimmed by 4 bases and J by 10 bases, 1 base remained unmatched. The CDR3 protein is CASSSTGGEQFF. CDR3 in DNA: TGTGCCAGCAGCTCGACAGGGGGCGAGCAGTTCTTC.

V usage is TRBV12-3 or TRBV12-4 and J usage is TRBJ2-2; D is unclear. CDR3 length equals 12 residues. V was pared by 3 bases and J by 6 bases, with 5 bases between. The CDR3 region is CASSFISGELFF. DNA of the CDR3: TGTGCCAGCAGTTTTATTTCCGGGGAGCTGTTTTTT.

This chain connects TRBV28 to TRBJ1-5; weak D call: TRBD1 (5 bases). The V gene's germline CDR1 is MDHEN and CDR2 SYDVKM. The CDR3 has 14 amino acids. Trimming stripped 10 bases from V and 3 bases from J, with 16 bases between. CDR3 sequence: CATGGDRYNQPQHF. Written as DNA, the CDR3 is TGTGCCACCGGCGGGGACCGATACAATCAGCCCCAGCATTTT.

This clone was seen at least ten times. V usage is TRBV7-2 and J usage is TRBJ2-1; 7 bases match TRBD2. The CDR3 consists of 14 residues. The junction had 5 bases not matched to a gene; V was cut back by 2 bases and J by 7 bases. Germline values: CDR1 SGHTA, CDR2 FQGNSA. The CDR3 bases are TGTGCCAGCAGCTTAACCCTGGGGGGGAATGAGCAGTTCTTC. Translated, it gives CASSLTLGGNEQFF.

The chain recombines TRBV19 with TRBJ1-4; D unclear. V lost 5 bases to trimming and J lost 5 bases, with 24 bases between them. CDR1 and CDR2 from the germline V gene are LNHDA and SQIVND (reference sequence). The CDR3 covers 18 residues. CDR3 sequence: CASSGGFREEMRNEKLFF. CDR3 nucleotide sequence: TGTGCCAGTAGTGGAGGCTTCAGAGAAGAAATGCGGAATGAAAAACTGTTTTTT.

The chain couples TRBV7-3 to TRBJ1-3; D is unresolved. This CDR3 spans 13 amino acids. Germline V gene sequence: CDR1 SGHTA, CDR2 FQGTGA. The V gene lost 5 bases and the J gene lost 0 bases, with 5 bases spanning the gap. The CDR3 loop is CASSPGSGNTIYF. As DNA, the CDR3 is TGTGCCAGCAGCCCGGGCTCTGGAAACACCATATATTTT.

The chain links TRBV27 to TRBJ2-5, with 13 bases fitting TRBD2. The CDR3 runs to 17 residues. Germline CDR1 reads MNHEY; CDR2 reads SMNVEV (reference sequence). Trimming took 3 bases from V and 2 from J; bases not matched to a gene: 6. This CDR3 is CASSFSGLAGVQETQYF. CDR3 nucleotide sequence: TGTGCCAGCAGTTTTTCCGGACTAGCGGGGGTTCAAGAGACCCAGTACTTC.

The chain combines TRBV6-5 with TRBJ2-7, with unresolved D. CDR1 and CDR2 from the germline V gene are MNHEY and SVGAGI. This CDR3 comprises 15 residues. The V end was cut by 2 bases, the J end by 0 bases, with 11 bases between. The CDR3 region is CASSYQSGSSYEQYF. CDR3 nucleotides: TGTGCCAGCAGTTACCAGTCGGGTAGCTCCTACGAGCAGTACTTC.

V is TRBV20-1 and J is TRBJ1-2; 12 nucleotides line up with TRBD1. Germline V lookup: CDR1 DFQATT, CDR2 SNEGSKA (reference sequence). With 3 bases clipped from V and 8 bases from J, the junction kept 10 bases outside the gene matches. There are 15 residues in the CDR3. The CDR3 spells CSASAHGTGGVGYTF. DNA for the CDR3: TGCAGTGCTAGTGCCCATGGGACAGGGGGCGTGGGCTACACCTTC.

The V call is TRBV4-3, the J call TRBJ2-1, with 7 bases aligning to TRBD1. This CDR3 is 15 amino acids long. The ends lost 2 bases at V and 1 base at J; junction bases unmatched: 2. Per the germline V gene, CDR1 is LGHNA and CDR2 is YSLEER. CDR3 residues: CASSQTTGSYNEQFF. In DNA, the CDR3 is TGCGCCAGCAGCCAAACGACAGGGTCCTACAATGAGCAGTTCTTC.

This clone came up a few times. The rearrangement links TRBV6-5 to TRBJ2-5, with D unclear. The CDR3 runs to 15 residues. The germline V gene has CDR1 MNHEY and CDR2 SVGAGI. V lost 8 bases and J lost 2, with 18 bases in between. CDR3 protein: CASSLEAAPQETQYF. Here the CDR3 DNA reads TGTGCCAGCTCTCTAGAAGCAGCCCCGCAAGAGACCCAGTACTTC.

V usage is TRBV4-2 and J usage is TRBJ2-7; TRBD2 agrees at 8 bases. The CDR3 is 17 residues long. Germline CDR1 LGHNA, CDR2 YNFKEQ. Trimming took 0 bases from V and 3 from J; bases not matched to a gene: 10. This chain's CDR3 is CASSQDEASGRNYEQYF. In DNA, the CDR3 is TGTGCCAGCAGCCAAGACGAGGCCAGCGGGAGAAACTACGAGCAGTACTTC.

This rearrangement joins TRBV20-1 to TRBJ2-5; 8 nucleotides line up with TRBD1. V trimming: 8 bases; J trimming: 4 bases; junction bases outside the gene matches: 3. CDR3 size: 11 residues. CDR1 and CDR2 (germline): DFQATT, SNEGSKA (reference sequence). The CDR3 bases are TGCAGTCAAGACAGGGGAGAGACCCAGTACTTC. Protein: CSQDRGETQYF.

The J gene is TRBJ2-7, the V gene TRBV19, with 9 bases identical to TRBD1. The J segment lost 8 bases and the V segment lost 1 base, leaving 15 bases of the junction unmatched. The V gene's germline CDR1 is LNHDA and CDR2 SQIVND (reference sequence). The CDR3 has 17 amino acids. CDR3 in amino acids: CASSIGNRDREQLKQYF. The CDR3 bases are TGTGCCAGTAGTATAGGGAACCGGGACAGGGAACAATTGAAGCAGTACTTC.

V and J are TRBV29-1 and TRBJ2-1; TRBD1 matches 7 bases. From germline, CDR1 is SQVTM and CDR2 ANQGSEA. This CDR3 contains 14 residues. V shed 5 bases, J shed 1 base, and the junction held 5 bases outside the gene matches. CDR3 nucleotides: TGCAGCGTTACAGGGGTCCTTTCCTACAATGAGCAGTTCTTC. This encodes CSVTGVLSYNEQFF.

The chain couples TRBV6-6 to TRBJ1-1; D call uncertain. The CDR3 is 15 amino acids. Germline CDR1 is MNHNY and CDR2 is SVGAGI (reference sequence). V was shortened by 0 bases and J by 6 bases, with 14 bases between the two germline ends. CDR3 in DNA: TGTGCCAGCAGTTACTCCCGCGGAAACTCCCCTGAAGCTTTCTTT. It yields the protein CASSYSRGNSPEAFF.

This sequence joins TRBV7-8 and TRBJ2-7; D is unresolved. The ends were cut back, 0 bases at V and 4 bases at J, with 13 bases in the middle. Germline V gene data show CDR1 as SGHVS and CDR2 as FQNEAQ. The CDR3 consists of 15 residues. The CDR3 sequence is CASSLAWATDYEQYF. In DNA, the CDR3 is TGTGCCAGCAGCTTAGCTTGGGCGACCGATTACGAGCAGTACTTC.

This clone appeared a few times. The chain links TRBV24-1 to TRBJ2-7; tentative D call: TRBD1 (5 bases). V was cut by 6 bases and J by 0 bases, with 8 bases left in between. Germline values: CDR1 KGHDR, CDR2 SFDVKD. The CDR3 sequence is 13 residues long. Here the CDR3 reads CATSRQGSYEQYF. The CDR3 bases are TGTGCCACCAGTCGGCAGGGCTCCTACGAGCAGTACTTC.

The CDR3 DNA reads as TGTGCCAGCAGTGAACTCAGGGAAAACACCATATATTTT. Its protein product is CASSELRENTIYF. This chain joins TRBV2 and TRBJ1-3, with D possibly TRBD1 on 5 matching bases. Trimming removed 2 bases from V and 6 bases from J, with 8 bases in between. Germline CDR1 is SNHLY and CDR2 is FYNNEI. This CDR3 comprises 13 residues.

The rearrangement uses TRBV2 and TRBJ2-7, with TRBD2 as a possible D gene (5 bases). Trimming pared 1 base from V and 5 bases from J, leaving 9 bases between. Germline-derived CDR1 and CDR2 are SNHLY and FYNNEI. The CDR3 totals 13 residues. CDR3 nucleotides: TGTGCCAGCAGTGAAGTTGGGGAGCACGAGCAGTACTTC. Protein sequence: CASSEVGEHEQYF.

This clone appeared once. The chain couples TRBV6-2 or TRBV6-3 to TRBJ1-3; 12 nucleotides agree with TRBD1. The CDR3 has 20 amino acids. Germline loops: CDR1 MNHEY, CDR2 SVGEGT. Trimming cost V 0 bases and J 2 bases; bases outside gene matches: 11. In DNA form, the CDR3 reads TGTGCCAGCAGTTACTCCCGGGACAGGGGGCCAAAGAGCGCTGGAAACACCATATATTTT. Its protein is CASSYSRDRGPKSAGNTIYF.

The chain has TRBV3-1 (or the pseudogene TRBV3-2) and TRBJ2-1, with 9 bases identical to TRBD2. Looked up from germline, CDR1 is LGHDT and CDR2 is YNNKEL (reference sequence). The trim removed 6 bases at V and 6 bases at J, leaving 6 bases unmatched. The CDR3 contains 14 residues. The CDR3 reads CASSRSRGGNEQFF. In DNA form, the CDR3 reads TGTGCCAGCAGTCGTTCGCGGGGGGGCAATGAGCAGTTCTTC.

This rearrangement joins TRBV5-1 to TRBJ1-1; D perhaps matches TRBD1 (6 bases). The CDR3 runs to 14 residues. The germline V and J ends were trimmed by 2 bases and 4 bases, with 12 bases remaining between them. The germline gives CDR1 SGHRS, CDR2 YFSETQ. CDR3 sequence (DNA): TGCGCCAGCAGCTTACTGACAGGAAGCACTGAAGCTTTCTTT. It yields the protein CASSLLTGSTEAFF.

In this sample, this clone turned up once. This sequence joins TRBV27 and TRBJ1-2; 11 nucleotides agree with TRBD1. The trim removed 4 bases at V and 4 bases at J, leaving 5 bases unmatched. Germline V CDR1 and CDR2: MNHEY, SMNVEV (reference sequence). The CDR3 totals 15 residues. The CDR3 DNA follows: TGTGCCAGCAGTTCCCTTGGACAGGGGGCCTATGGCTACACCTTC. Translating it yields CASSSLGQGAYGYTF.

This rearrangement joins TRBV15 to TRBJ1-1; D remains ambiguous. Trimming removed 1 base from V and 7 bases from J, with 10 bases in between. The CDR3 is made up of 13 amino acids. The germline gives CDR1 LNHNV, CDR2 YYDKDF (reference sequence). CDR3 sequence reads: CATSRGGGFEAFF. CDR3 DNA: TGTGCCACCAGCAGAGGGGGAGGCTTTGAAGCTTTCTTT.